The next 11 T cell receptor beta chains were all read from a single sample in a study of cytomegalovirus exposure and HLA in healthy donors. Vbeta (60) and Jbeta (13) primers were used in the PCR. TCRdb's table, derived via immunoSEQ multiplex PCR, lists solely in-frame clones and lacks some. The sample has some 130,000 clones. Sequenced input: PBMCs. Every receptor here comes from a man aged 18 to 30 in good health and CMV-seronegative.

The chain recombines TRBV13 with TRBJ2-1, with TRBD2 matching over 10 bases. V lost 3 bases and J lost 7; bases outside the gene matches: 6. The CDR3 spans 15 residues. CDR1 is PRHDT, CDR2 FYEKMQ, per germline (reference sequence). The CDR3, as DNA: TGTGCCAGCAGCTTGCGAAGCGGGGGGGCGAATGAGCAGTTCTTC. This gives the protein CASSLRSGGANEQFF.

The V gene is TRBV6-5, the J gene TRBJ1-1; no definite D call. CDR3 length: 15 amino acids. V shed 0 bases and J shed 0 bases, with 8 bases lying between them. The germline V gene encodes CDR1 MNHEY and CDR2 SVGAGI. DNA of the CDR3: TGTGCCAGCAGTTACTCCCACAGCATGAACACTGAAGCTTTCTTT. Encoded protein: CASSYSHSMNTEAFF.

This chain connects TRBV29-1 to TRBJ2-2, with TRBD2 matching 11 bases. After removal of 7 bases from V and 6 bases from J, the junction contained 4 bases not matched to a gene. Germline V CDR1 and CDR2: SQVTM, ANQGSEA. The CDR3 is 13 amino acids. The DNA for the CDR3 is TGCAGCGGAAGACTAGCGGGACCCGGGGAGCTGTTTTTT. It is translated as CSGRLAGPGELFF.

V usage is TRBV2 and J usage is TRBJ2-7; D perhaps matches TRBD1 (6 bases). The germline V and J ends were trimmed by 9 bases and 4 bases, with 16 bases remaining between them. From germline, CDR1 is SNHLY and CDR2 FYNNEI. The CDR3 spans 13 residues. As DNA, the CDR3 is TGTGCCAGTGGTGGGGAAGGGGGTTACGAGCAGTACTTC. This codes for CASGGEGGYEQYF.

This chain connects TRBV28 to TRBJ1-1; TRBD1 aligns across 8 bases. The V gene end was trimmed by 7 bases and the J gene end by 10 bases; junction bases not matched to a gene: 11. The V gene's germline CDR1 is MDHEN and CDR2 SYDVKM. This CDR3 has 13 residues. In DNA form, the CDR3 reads TGTGCCAGCATTTCAGGGGGCCTCTTTGTAGCTTTCTTT. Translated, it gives CASISGGLFVAFF.

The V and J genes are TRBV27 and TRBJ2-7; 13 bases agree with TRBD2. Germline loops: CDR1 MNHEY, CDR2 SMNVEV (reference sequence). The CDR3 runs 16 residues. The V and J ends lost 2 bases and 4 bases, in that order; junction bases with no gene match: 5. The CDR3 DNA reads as TGTGCCAGCAGTTTAAGGACTAGCGGGAGTAGATACGAGCAGTACTTC. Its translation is CASSLRTSGSRYEQYF.

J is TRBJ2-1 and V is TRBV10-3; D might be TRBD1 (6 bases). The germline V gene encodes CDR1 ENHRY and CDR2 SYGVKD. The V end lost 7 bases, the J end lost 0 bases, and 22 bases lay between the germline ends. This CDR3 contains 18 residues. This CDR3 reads CAINPSRGEVSSYNEQFF. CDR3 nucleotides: TGTGCCATCAACCCCAGCAGGGGTGAGGTAAGCTCCTACAATGAGCAGTTCTTC.

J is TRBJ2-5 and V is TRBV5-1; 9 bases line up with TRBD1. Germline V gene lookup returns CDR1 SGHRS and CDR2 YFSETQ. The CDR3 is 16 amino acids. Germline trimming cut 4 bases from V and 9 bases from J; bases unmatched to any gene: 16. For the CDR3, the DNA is TGCGCCAGCAGCAGGCGCTTTGAGGGACAGGGAGGGCCCCAGTACTTC. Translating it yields CASSRRFEGQGGPQYF.

The CDR3 bases are TGTGCCAGCAGCTTAGATCCCCCAAACAGACCGAACACTGAAGCTTTCTTT. Translated: CASSLDPPNRPNTEAFF. V usage is TRBV7-3 and J usage is TRBJ1-1; D is unresolved. CDR1 SGHTA and CDR2 FQGTGA come from the germline V gene. This CDR3 contains 17 residues. V lost 2 bases and J 1 base, leaving 17 bases between the germline ends. Full variable domain (outside the CDR3, taken from reference TRBV7-3 and TRBJ1-1): GAGVSQTPSNKVTEKGKYVELRCDPISGHTALYWYRQSLGQGPEFLIYFQGTGAADDSGLPNDRFFAVRPEGSVSTLKIQRTERGDSAVYLCASSLDPPNRPNTEAFFGQGTRLTVV.

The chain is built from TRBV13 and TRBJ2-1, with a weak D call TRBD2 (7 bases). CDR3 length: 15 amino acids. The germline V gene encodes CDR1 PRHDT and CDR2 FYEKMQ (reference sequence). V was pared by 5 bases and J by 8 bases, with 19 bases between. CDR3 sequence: CASSPMEGGGHEQFF. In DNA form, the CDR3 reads TGTGCCAGCAGCCCCATGGAGGGGGGGGGCCATGAGCAGTTCTTC.

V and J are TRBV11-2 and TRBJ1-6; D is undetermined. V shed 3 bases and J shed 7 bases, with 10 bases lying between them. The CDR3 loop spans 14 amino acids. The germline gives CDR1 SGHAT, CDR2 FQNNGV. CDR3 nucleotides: TGTGCCAGCAGCTTTGAGGGAACGAATTCACCCCTCCACTTT. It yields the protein CASSFEGTNSPLHF.